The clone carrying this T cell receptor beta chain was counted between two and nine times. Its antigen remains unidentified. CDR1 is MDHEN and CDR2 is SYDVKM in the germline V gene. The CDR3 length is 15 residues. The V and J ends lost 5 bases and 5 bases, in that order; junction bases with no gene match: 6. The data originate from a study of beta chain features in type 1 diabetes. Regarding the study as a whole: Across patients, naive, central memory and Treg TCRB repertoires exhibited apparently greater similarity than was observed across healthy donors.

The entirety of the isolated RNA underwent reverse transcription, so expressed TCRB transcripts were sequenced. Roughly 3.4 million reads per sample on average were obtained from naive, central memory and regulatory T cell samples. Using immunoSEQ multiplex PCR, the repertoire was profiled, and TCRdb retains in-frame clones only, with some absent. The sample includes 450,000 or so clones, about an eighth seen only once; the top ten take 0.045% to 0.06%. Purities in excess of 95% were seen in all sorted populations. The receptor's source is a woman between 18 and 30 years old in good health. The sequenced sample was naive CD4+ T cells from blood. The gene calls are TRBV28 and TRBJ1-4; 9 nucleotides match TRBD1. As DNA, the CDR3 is TGTGCCAGCAGTCTAGTGGGACAGGGCAATGAAAAACTGTTTTTT. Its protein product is CASSLVGQGNEKLFF.